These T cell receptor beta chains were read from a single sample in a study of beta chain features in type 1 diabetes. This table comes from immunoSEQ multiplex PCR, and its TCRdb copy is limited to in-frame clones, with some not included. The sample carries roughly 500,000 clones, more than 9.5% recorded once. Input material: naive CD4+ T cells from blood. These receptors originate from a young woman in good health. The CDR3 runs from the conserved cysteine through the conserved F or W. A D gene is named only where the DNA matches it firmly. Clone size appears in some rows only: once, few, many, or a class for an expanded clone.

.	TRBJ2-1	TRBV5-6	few	TGTGCCAGCAGCTTGGTGGGATCCTACAATGAGCAGTTCTTC	CASSLVGSYNEQFF
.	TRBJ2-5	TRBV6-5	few	TGTGCCACACTCGATGGGGCGGCGGTAGAGACCCAGTACTTC	CATLDGAAVETQYF
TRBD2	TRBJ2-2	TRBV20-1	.	TGCAGCGTTAGCGGGAACGGGGAGCTGTTTTTT	CSVSGNGELFF
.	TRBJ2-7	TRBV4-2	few	TGTGCCAGCAGCCCTTTCCCCAGGAGCGGAGAGTCCTACGAGCAGTACTTC	CASSPFPRSGESYEQYF
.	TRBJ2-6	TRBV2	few	TGTGCCAGCAGGCACCAGGGCCCTGGGGCCAACGTCCTGACTTTC	CASRHQGPGANVLTF
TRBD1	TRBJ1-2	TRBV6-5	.	TGTGCCAGCAGTTTGACAGGGAACAACTATGGCTACACCTTC	CASSLTGNNYGYTF
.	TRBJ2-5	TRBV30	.	TGTGCCTGGAGTGTTAGCGGGACAGCCCAGTACTTC	CAWSVSGTAQYF
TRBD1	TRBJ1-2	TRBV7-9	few	TGTGCCAGCAGCTCCCGACAGGGTTTGTTGCGTAACTATGGCTACACCTTC	CASSSRQGLLRNYGYTF
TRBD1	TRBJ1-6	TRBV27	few	TGTGCCAGCAGGATACAGGGGATAGGTTCACCCCTCCACTTT	CASRIQGIGSPLHF
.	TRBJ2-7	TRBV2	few	TGTGCCAGCAGTCCCACTTGGGGCGAGCAGTACTTC	CASSPTWGEQYF
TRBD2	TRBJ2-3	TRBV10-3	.	TGTGCCATCAGTGAGCGAGCGGGGGGCACAGATACGCAGTATTTT	CAISERAGGTDTQYF
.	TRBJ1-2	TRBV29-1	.	TGCAGCGTTGATGGTAGTCAAACCAACTATGGCTACACCTTC	CSVDGSQTNYGYTF
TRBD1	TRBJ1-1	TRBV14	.	TGTGCCAGCAGTCGACAGGGATGGACTGAAGCTTTCTTT	CASSRQGWTEAFF
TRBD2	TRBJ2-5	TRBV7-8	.	TGTGCCAGCAGCCTGTCCCGACTAGCTGAGACCCAGTACTTC	CASSLSRLAETQYF
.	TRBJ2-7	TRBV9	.	TGTGCCAGCAGCGTAGGCATTTCCTACGAGCAGTACTTC	CASSVGISYEQYF
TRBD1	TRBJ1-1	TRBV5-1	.	TGCGCCAGCAGAAGACAGGGAATGACTGAAGCTTTCTTT	CASRRQGMTEAFF
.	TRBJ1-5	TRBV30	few	TGTGCCTGGAGCGCGGGTAGTAGCAATCAGCCCCAGCATTTT	CAWSAGSSNQPQHF
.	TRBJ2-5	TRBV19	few	TGTGCCAGTAGTAGAGAGATCCAAGATACCCAGTACTTC	CASSREIQDTQYF
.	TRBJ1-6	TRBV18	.	TGTGCCAGCTCACCAAAACAGGGTCCGACCCTCCACTTT	CASSPKQGPTLHF
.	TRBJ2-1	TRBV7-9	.	TGTGCCAGCAGCTTAACCCTCGAGCAGTTCTTC	CASSLTLEQFF
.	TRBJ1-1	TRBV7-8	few	TGTGCCAGCAGCTTAGAGGGATCTGTAGCCACTGAAGCTTTCTTT	CASSLEGSVATEAFF
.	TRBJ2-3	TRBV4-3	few	TGCGCCAGCAGCCAAGACGGACATCTCGCGGATACGCAGTATTTT	CASSQDGHLADTQYF
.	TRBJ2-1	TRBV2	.	TGTGCCAGCCAGGGACTCAACTACAATGAGCAGTTCTTC	CASQGLNYNEQFF
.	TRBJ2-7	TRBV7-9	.	TGTGCCAGCAGCTCTCGACAGGCAAGGCGCCACGAGCAGTACTTC	CASSSRQARRHEQYF
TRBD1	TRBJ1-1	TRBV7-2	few	TGTGCCAGCAGCTTTGGGACAGGGGTAGCTTTCTTT	CASSFGTGVAFF
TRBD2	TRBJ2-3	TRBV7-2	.	TGTGCCAGCAGCTTCCTAGCGGAAGATACGCAGTATTTT	CASSFLAEDTQYF
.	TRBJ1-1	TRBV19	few	TGTGCCAGTAGTCCGACAGGAGGGCCAGTTGAAGCTTTCTTT	CASSPTGGPVEAFF
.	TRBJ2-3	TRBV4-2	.	TGTGCCAGCAGCCTGACCCGGGAGTACAGGTTAAGGTATTTT	CASSLTREYRLRYF
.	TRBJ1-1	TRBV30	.	TGTGCCTGGAAAGGCGGGACATTCGGCTACGGAGCTTTCTTT	CAWKGGTFGYGAFF
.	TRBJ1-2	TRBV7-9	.	TGTGCCAGCAGCCGAGGCGAGCAGGCGTACTATGGCTACACCTTC	CASSRGEQAYYGYTF
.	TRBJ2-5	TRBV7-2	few	TGTGCCAGCAGCTTAGATCGTTCTGTGGAGACCCAGTACTTC	CASSLDRSVETQYF
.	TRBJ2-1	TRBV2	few	TGTGCCAGCAGTGTGAGGAATGAGCAGTTCTTC	CASSVRNEQFF
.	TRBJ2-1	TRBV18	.	TGTGCCAGCTCACCCAAACAGGCGAATGAGCAGTTCTTC	CASSPKQANEQFF
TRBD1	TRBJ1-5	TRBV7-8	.	TGTGCCAGCAGCTTAGCTTCGACAGGGAATCAGCCCCAGCATTTT	CASSLASTGNQPQHF
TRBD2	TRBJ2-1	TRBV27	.	TGTGCCAGCACAGGACTAGCGGGTAAAATCGGGGAGCAGTTCTTC	CASTGLAGKIGEQFF
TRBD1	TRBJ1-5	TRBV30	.	TGTGCCTGGAGTAGATCGGGACAGCGTCTTCCCCAGCATTTT	CAWSRSGQRLPQHF
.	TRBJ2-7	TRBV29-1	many	TGCAGCGGTACGACGGGAGCGGGCGAGCAGTACTTC	CSGTTGAGEQYF
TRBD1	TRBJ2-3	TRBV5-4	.	TGTGCCAGCAGCTACGGACAGGGCCCCACAGATACGCAGTATTTT	CASSYGQGPTDTQYF
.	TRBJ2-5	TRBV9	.	TGTGCCAGCAGCGCCGGGGGACAAGAGACCCAGTACTTC	CASSAGGQETQYF
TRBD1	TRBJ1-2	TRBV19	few	TGTGCCAGTAGGCAAAACAGGGGCCGTAACTATGGCTACACCTTC	CASRQNRGRNYGYTF
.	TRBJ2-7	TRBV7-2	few	TGTGCCAGCAGCTCCTCGGGGGCGCGAGGAGACGAGCAGTACTTC	CASSSSGARGDEQYF
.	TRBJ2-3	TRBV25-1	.	TGTGCCAGCGCTCAGAACAGAGAAGATACGCAGTATTTT	CASAQNREDTQYF
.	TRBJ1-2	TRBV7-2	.	TGTGCCAGCAGCTTAGAGGGCAGAGCAGGCTACACCTTC	CASSLEGRAGYTF
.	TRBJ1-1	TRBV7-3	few	TGTGCCAGCAGCTTAATGGCGACAAGCACTGAAGCTTTCTTT	CASSLMATSTEAFF
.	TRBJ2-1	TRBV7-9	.	TGTGCCAGCAGCCCAAAAGGACTGATTTCCTACAATGAGCAGTTCTTC	CASSPKGLISYNEQFF
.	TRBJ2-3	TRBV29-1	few	TGCAGCGTTGAGGGGTCTAGTTACACAGATACGCAGTATTTT	CSVEGSSYTDTQYF
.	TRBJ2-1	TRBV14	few	TGTGCCAGCAGCTCGGGGCATTACACTGAGCAGTTCTTC	CASSSGHYTEQFF
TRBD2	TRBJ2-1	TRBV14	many	TGTGCCAGCGGGTTGACTAGCGGGAGAGACGAGCAGTTCTTC	CASGLTSGRDEQFF
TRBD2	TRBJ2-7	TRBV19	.	TGTGCCAGTAGTATTAGCGGGACATCCCCCTACGAGCAGTACTTC	CASSISGTSPYEQYF
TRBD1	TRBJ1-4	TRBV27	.	TGTGCCAGCAGCCCCGGGACAGTGAGTAATGAAAAACTGTTTTTT	CASSPGTVSNEKLFF
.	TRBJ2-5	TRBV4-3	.	TGCGCCAGCAGCCATGACAGGAGGTGGGAGACCCAGTACTTC	CASSHDRRWETQYF
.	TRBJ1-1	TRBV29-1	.	TGCAGCGTTCGTATTACAGGCTCGAACACTGAAGCTTTCTTT	CSVRITGSNTEAFF
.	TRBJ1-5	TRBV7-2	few	TGTGCCAGCAGCTTACGGCAGGAGGGCAATCAGCCCCAGCATTTT	CASSLRQEGNQPQHF
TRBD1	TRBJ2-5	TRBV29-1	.	TGCAGCGTTGGGGGACAGGGTAAGGAGCAGTACTTC	CSVGGQGKEQYF